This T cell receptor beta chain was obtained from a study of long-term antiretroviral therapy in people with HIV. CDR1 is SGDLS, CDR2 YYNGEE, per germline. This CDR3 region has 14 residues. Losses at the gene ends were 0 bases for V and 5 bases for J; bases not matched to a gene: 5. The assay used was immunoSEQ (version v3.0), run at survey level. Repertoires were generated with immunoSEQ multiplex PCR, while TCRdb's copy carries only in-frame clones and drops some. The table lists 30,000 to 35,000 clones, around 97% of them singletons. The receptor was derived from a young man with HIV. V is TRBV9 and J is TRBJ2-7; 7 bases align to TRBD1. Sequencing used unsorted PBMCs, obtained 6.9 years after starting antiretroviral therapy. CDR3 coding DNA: TGTGCCAGCAGCGTAGGCAGGGGGAAGAACGAGCAGTACTTC. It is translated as CASSVGRGKNEQYF.